Below, 21 T cell receptor beta chains from the same sample are listed, as sequenced in a study of T-cell reconstitution after alpha-beta-depleted transplantation in children. A library of TCRbeta sequences, prepared with unique molecular identifiers, was generated. Via MiXCR, TCRdb re-called the PCR reads, giving one row per CDR3 protein. The table includes just under 250,000 distinct CDR3 sequences, roughly 25% detected once. Sequencing was performed on PBMCs, taken before TCRalphabeta/CD19-depleted stem cell transplant. The receptors stem from a girl aged 2 to 10 with Fanconi anemia, due to receive a stem cell transplant.

This clonotype appeared many times. The CDR3 DNA reads as TGTGCCATCAGTGATGGGCAGGGACTTGAAGCTTTCTTT. Amino acids: CAISDGQGLEAFF. The chain combines TRBV10-3 with TRBJ1-1, with D perhaps TRBD1 (5 bases). V was shortened by 3 bases and J by 7 bases, with 12 bases between the two germline ends. The CDR3 spans 13 residues. The germline V gene has CDR1 ENHRY and CDR2 SYGVKD.

In DNA form, the CDR3 reads TGCGCCAGCAGCTTGGGCGGGGGCGGCGGTTCCAGCACAGATACGCAGTATTTT. Translation: CASSLGGGGGSSTDTQYF. The chain has TRBV5-1 and TRBJ2-3, with D maybe TRBD2 (7 bases). V gave up 0 bases and J gave up 0 bases, with 17 bases separating them. From germline, CDR1 is SGHRS and CDR2 YFSETQ. The CDR3 length is 18 residues. The entire variable domain, with the rest obtained from reference TRBV5-1 and TRBJ2-3, is as follows: KAGVTQTPRYLIKTRGQQVTLSCSPISGHRSVSWYQQTPGQGLQFLFEYFSETQRNKGNFPGRFSGRQFSNSRSEMNVSTLELGDSALYLCASSLGGGGGSSTDTQYFGPGTRLTVL.

The chain recombines TRBV10-3 with TRBJ2-5, with 9 nucleotides matching TRBD2. CDR1 is ENHRY and CDR2 is SYGVKD in the germline V gene. The trim removed 4 bases at V and 0 bases at J, leaving 15 bases unmatched. The CDR3 sequence is 19 residues long. The CDR3 DNA follows: TGTGCCATCAGTGCGGGGGTTTTAGCGGGAGATCGATACCAAGAGACCCAGTACTTC. Translation gives CAISAGVLAGDRYQETQYF.

This clonotype was counted between two and nine times. The V call is TRBV6-5, the J call TRBJ2-2; no firm D call. Looked up from germline, CDR1 is MNHEY and CDR2 is SVGAGI. This CDR3 comprises 14 residues. Trimming shortened V by 4 bases and J by 6 bases, and 12 bases separated the two germline ends. The DNA of the CDR3 is TGTGCCAGCAGTTCCTCGATGGGGTCCGGGGAGCTGTTTTTT. Its protein is CASSSSMGSGELFF.

The J gene is TRBJ2-1, the V gene TRBV20-1, with a possible D match to TRBD2 (6 bases). V lost 4 bases, J lost 2 bases, and 12 bases lay in between. Germline V lookup: CDR1 DFQATT, CDR2 SNEGSKA (reference sequence). This CDR3 has 14 amino acids. The CDR3 region is CSAIPGVAYNEQFF. Here the CDR3 DNA reads TGCAGTGCTATACCGGGAGTAGCCTACAATGAGCAGTTCTTC.

This clonotype has a handful of counts. This chain connects TRBV20-1 to TRBJ2-2, with TRBD2 identical over 8 bases. The CDR3 runs to 14 residues. Germline CDR1 is DFQATT and CDR2 is SNEGSKA (reference sequence). Trimming at V came to 3 bases and at J to 5 bases, leaving 5 bases not matched to a gene. The CDR3 region is CSARERERTGELFF. CDR3 coding DNA: TGCAGTGCTAGGGAGCGGGAGAGGACCGGGGAGCTGTTTTTT.

This clonotype was detected many times. The V and J genes are TRBV7-9 and TRBJ2-5; D may be TRBD2 (5 bases). V dropped 2 bases and J dropped 4 bases, with 17 bases sitting between them. There are 16 residues in the CDR3. CDR1 and CDR2 from the germline V gene are SEHNR and FQNEAQ (reference sequence). The CDR3 DNA reads as TGTGCCAGCAGCTTAAAACGCGGGTCGTCGTCAGAGACCCAGTACTTC. Residues: CASSLKRGSSSETQYF. The variable domain in full, completed from reference TRBV7-9 and TRBJ2-5, reads DTGVSQNPRHKITKRGQNVTFRCDPISEHNRLYWYRQTLGQGPEFLTYFQNEAQLEKSRLLSDRFSAERPKGSFSTLEIQRTEQGDSAMYLCASSLKRGSSSETQYFGPGTRLLVL.

The CDR3 spells CASSLGRPGQETQYF. The CDR3 DNA follows: TGTGCCAGCAGCTTAGGGCGACCGGGACAGGAGACCCAGTACTTC. The chain joins TRBV7-9 to TRBJ2-5; 7 bases match TRBD1. Trimming at V came to 1 base and at J to 5 bases, leaving 7 bases not matched to a gene. CDR3 size: 15 residues. Germline V gene lookup returns CDR1 SEHNR and CDR2 FQNEAQ (reference sequence). Full variable domain (missing parts from reference TRBV7-9 and TRBJ2-5): DTGVSQNPRHKITKRGQNVTFRCDPISEHNRLYWYRQTLGQGPEFLTYFQNEAQLEKSRLLSDRFSAERPKGSFSTLEIQRTEQGDSAMYLCASSLGRPGQETQYFGPGTRLLVL.

This clonotype has ten or more counts. The genes are TRBV20-1 and TRBJ1-2; no reliable D call. The germline V gene has CDR1 DFQATT and CDR2 SNEGSKA (reference sequence). V lost 0 bases to trimming and J lost 7 bases, with 9 bases between them. The CDR3 runs 12 residues. The CDR3 loop reads CSARDGEVGYTF. The CDR3 DNA reads TGCAGTGCTAGAGATGGAGAGGTTGGCTACACCTTC.

The chain couples TRBV29-1 to TRBJ2-5, with 8 positions matching TRBD2. Germline assignment: CDR1 SQVTM and CDR2 ANQGSEA. The CDR3 consists of 14 residues. V lost 2 bases to trimming and J lost 5 bases; unmatched junction nucleotides: 7. CDR3 DNA sequence: TGCAGCGTTGAATTTTCGACTAGCGTGGAGACCCAGTACTTC. The encoded protein is CSVEFSTSVETQYF. Together with reference TRBV29-1 and TRBJ2-5, the CDR3 gives the full variable domain: SAVISQKPSRDICQRGTSLTIQCQVDSQVTMMFWYRQQPGQSLTLIATANQGSEATYESGFVIDKFPISRPNLTFSTLTVSNMSPEDSSIYLCSVEFSTSVETQYFGPGTRLLVL.

This clonotype was counted a few times. The rearrangement links TRBV20-1 to TRBJ2-7; a possible D gene is TRBD1 (5 bases). Germline assignment: CDR1 DFQATT and CDR2 SNEGSKA (reference sequence). Trimming cost V 4 bases and J 2 bases, with 15 bases left between them. The CDR3 loop spans 14 amino acids. The CDR3 loop is CSAKGVDRAYEQYF. The CDR3 nucleotides read TGCAGTGCTAAGGGTGTCGACAGAGCCTACGAGCAGTACTTC.

This clonotype was observed a handful of times. The chain is built from TRBV18 and TRBJ1-5; a weak D match, TRBD1 (5 bases). V was pared by 4 bases and J by 5 bases, with 12 bases between. The CDR3 spans 14 residues. Germline CDR1 is KGHSH and CDR2 is LQKENI. CDR3: CASSHQGLHQPQHF. CDR3 in DNA: TGTGCCAGCTCACATCAGGGATTGCATCAGCCCCAGCATTTT.

This clonotype was counted at least ten times. This chain joins TRBV20-1 and TRBJ2-1; 11 bases fit TRBD2. CDR3 length: 15 amino acids. V shed 2 bases, J shed 2 bases, and the junction held 2 bases outside the gene matches. The germline V gene has CDR1 DFQATT and CDR2 SNEGSKA (reference sequence). For the CDR3, the DNA is TGCAGTGCTAGAATAGCGGGGGGGCCCTACAATGAGCAGTTCTTC. The encoded protein is CSARIAGGPYNEQFF.

V and J are TRBV11-1 and TRBJ2-3; tentatively, D is TRBD2 (7 bases). Germline lookup yields CDR1 SGHAT and CDR2 FQDESV (reference sequence). With 3 bases removed from V and 2 bases from J, the gap between germline ends came to 15 bases. The CDR3 is 16 amino acids. CDR3 sequence: CASSFRRGDNTDTQYF. In nucleotides, the CDR3 is TGTGCCAGCAGCTTTCGTCGGGGGGACAACACAGATACGCAGTATTTT.

Only a few counts were recorded for this clonotype. This sequence joins TRBV12-3 or TRBV12-4 and TRBJ2-1; tentative D call: TRBD2 (6 bases). CDR3 length equals 15 residues. V lost 3 bases and J 2 bases, leaving 11 bases between the germline ends. The CDR3 reads CASSFGRETYNEQFF. For the CDR3, the DNA is TGTGCCAGCAGTTTCGGGAGAGAGACCTACAATGAGCAGTTCTTC.

This clonotype has more than one count but fewer than ten. The V gene is TRBV2, the J gene TRBJ2-1; 9 bases are shared with TRBD2. The V gene's germline CDR1 is SNHLY and CDR2 FYNNEI. The V segment lost 0 bases and the J segment 9 bases; nucleotides outside the gene matches: 12. This CDR3 region has 17 residues. The CDR3 nucleotides read TGTGCCAGCAGTGAAGCAAGCGGGGGGACATCATACGGTGAGCAGTTCTTC. It is translated as CASSEASGGTSYGEQFF.

This clonotype was seen ten or more times. This sequence joins TRBV6-5 and TRBJ1-2; D may be TRBD1 (6 bases). Germline V gives CDR1 MNHEY, CDR2 SVGAGI. CDR3 length: 16 residues. V lost 4 bases, J lost 3 bases, and 18 bases lay in between. Written as DNA, the CDR3 is TGTGCCAGCAGTTCCACATCCAGGGGAGGTCACTATGGCTACACCTTC. Its translation: CASSSTSRGGHYGYTF.

The chain combines TRBV28 with TRBJ1-2, with 7 positions matching TRBD1. The CDR3 runs to 14 residues. The V and J ends lost 5 bases and 5 bases, in that order; junction bases with no gene match: 8. Germline loops: CDR1 MDHEN, CDR2 SYDVKM. CDR3 nucleotide sequence: TGTGCCAGCAGTCCGACAGGGAGGCCTTATGGCTACACCTTC. Translating gives CASSPTGRPYGYTF.

This clonotype was detected many times. The chain couples TRBV6-5 to TRBJ2-1; D perhaps matches TRBD1 (6 bases). V shed 6 bases and J shed 9 bases, with 12 bases lying between them. The germline V gene has CDR1 MNHEY and CDR2 SVGAGI. The CDR3 is made up of 12 amino acids. CDR3 nucleotide sequence: TGTGCCAGCAGGCGCAGGGGAACTGAGCAGTTCTTC. Residues: CASRRRGTEQFF.

The rearrangement links TRBV28 to TRBJ2-1, with 11 bases fitting TRBD2. Germline trimming cut 9 bases from V and 2 bases from J; bases unmatched to any gene: 3. The CDR3 extends over 14 amino acids. The germline V gene encodes CDR1 MDHEN and CDR2 SYDVKM. The CDR3 nucleotides read TGTGCCAGTCTAGCGGGGGGTACCTACAATGAGCAGTTCTTC. It yields the protein CASLAGGTYNEQFF.

There are many counts of this clonotype. This chain connects TRBV4-2 to TRBJ2-7; TRBD2 matches 12 bases. With V trimmed by 6 bases and J by 3 bases, 9 bases remained unmatched. This CDR3 has 16 amino acids. Per germline, CDR1 LGHNA and CDR2 YNFKEQ. The CDR3 coding sequence is TGTGCCAGCAGTCCCATTACTAGCGGGGGGAGCTACGAGCAGTACTTC. Protein product: CASSPITSGGSYEQYF.